These T cell receptor beta chains were read from a single sample in a study of blood T cell repertoires in COVID-19. Sequencing was performed with immunoSEQ multiplex PCR; in TCRdb, only in-frame clones are kept and a portion is missing. The data contain 55,000 to 75,000 clones, roughly 90% of them singletons. The sample comprised peripheral blood. The receptor source for this set is a man in his forties or fifties with active COVID-19. CDR3s leave out the opening cysteine and the closing phenylalanine or tryptophan.

TRBJ1-1	TRBV4-3	ASSRFNQNTEAF
TRBJ1-6	TRBV5-6	ASSLQGYDSPLH
TRBJ2-1	TRBV4-3	ASSQASTGEQF
TRBJ2-2	TRBV7-3	ASSWDSYTGELF
TRBJ2-5	TRBV5-8	ASRLAGTQY
TRBJ2-7	TRBV5-5	ASSSSIDRHEQY
TRBJ1-6	TRBV7-2	ASSPRKGFSYNSPLH
TRBJ1-1	TRBV6-1	ASSDPGGSATEAF
TRBJ2-2	TRBV9	ASTGRGQENTGELF
TRBJ1-6	TRBV6-2/TRBV6-3	ASSRGGSDSPLH
TRBJ2-7	TRBV4-3	ASSQDLGLADLKQY
TRBJ2-6	TRBV2	ASGRASGAGANVLT
TRBJ1-1	TRBV5-1	ASSSQQGNTEAF
TRBJ1-4	TRBV7-9	ASSLRTENEKLF
TRBJ2-7	TRBV6-4	ASSIQQGYEQY
TRBJ2-6	TRBV30	ASSGPHRDLT
TRBJ2-1	TRBV11-2	ASSLGLELAGPYNEQF
TRBJ1-1	TRBV19	ASSMGGNRDRVVPAF
TRBJ2-7	TRBV7-8	ASRIGTGIYEQY
TRBJ1-4	TRBV2	ASSEGEGIEKLF
TRBJ2-5	TRBV4-1	ASSQPGGLETQY
TRBJ2-3	TRBV14	ASSPFDWPSTDTQY
TRBJ2-3	TRBV14	ASSQYQGWTDTQY
TRBJ1-2	TRBV25-1	ASSSGTGGTYGYT
TRBJ2-7	TRBV4-1	ASSQTGIGHEQY
TRBJ2-5	TRBV5-8	ASSWNPLISGGVTQY
TRBJ1-6	TRBV6-5	ASSTGQGYNSPLH
TRBJ2-6	TRBV18	ASSPPTGGPGANVLT
TRBJ1-4	TRBV19	ASSKAGGHEKLF
TRBJ1-2	TRBV3-1/TRBV3-2	ASSDPGDSRYGYT
TRBJ1-1	TRBV19	ASMVGQGDTEAF
TRBJ2-1	TRBV5-4	ASSLATAGRNEQF
TRBJ2-7	TRBV3-1/TRBV3-2	ASSKRGYRGQGPYEQY
TRBJ2-1	TRBV6-6	ASRRGVTYNEQF
TRBJ2-1	TRBV5-1	ASSGGEGSYNEQF
TRBJ1-6	TRBV3-1/TRBV3-2	ASSQDDSENSPLH
TRBJ1-1	TRBV2	ASSPTGARAF
TRBJ1-3	TRBV9	ASSVGAFGNTIY
TRBJ1-5	TRBV7-8	ASSPALQPQH
TRBJ1-6	TRBV7-9	ASSLGQAYNSPLH